The T cell receptor beta chain described here comes from a study of blood T cell repertoires in COVID-19. Study-wide background: Samples of COVID-19 (acute and convalescent) were obtained from the United States, Italy and Spain. From T cells, B-cell-depleted T cells, or PBMCs came the material, which was cDNA or gDNA.

This CDR3 region has 14 residues. Germline V lookup: CDR1 LNHDA, CDR2 SQIVND (reference sequence). J gave up 8 bases and V 6 bases, and 8 bases lay outside the gene matches. Original handling: The assay estimated nucleated cells by amplifying reference gene primers. The data were produced by immunoSEQ multiplex PCR, yet TCRdb's version contains in-frame clones alone and is incomplete. Clonal size and the V and J genes are those of that table, whereas D and trimming came from the DNA. The sample includes about 300,000 clones, 90% of them seen just once. This clone was found once. The chain joins TRBV19 to TRBJ1-4; 8 bases are a match to TRBD1. The receptor comes from a woman aged 50 to 60 with COVID-19, enrolled during active disease. Input material: peripheral blood. CDR3 protein: CASRKTRGPEKLFF. In DNA form, the CDR3 reads TGTGCCAGTAGGAAGACCAGGGGGCCAGAAAAACTGTTTTTT.